This entry lists 3 T cell receptor beta chains sequenced from one sample in a study of T-cell reconstitution after alpha-beta-depleted transplantation in children. For TCRbeta, the library was prepared with unique molecular identifiers. TCRdb used MiXCR to reprocess the PCR reads, holding one entry per CDR3 protein. The sample has hundreds of thousands of distinct CDR3 sequences, 20% to 30% seen once. Sequenced material: PBMCs, mostly from graft donor cells, taken 360 days after TCRalphabeta/CD19-depleted stem cell transplant. The receptors were gathered from a female patient aged 2 to 10 who had a stem cell transplant for congenital amegakaryocytic thrombocytopenia, so the T cells may come from the graft donor.

There are a few counts of this clonotype. J is TRBJ2-1 and V is TRBV4-1; TRBD2 agrees at 8 bases. The CDR3 has 17 residues. Germline V gene sequence: CDR1 MGHRA, CDR2 YSYEKL. Trimming cost V 1 base and J 5 bases; bases outside gene matches: 10. In DNA form, the CDR3 reads TGCGCCAGCAGCCAAGTTGATGGGTCTAGCGGGCACAATGAGCAGTTCTTC. Amino acids: CASSQVDGSSGHNEQFF.

This clonotype was picked up a small number of times. The rearrangement uses TRBV5-1 and TRBJ2-3; D not certain. V was clipped by 0 bases and J by 9 bases, with 11 bases between them. The length of the CDR3 is 13 residues. Germline assignment: CDR1 SGHRS and CDR2 YFSETQ. The CDR3 spells CASSLAPVETQYF. The CDR3 DNA reads TGCGCCAGCAGCTTGGCCCCCGTCGAAACGCAGTATTTT. The full variable domain, rest sourced from reference TRBV5-1 and TRBJ2-3, is KAGVTQTPRYLIKTRGQQVTLSCSPISGHRSVSWYQQTPGQGLQFLFEYFSETQRNKGNFPGRFSGRQFSNSRSEMNVSTLELGDSALYLCASSLAPVETQYFGPGTRLTVL.

This chain links TRBV25-1 with TRBJ2-7; 7 bases are a match to TRBD2. V trimming: 4 bases; J trimming: 6 bases; junction bases outside the gene matches: 12. CDR1 and CDR2 from the germline V gene are MGHDK and SYGVNS. CDR3 length equals 15 residues. This CDR3 reads CASSGRAGSGPEQYF. CDR3 coding DNA: TGTGCCAGCAGTGGTCGAGCGGGAAGTGGTCCCGAGCAGTACTTC.